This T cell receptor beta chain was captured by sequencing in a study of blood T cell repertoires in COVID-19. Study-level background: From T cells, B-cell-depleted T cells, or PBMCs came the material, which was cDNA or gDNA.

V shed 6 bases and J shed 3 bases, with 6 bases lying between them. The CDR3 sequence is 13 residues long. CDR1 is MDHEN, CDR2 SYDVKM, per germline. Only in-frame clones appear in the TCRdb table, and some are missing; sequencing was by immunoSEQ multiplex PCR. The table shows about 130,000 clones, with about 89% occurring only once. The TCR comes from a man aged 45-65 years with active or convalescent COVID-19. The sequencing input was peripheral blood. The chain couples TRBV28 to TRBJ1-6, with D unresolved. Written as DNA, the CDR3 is TGTGCCAGCAGACAAAACTATAATTCACCCCTCCACTTT. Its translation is CASRQNYNSPLHF.